The T cell receptor beta chain under discussion was sequenced for a study of post-analysis software for immune sequencing data. The overall study: Multiple sclerosis in the patients followed relapsing-remitting, secondary progressive and progressive-relapsing courses. Study results and caveats: Five or six TRBV segments, TRBV5-6, TRBV5-1 and TRBV20-1 among them, were found more frequent in patients than controls. Those samples that were prepared in the same batch co-clustered strongly by F measure.

cDNA libraries of TCR beta carried unique molecular identifiers. TCRdb reprocessed the PCR reads via MiXCR and lists one record per CDR3 protein. The sample lists roughly 800,000 distinct CDR3 sequences; roughly 27% were seen once. The CDR3 sequence is 13 residues long. V was shortened by 2 bases and J by 2 bases, with 9 bases between the two germline ends. Germline-derived CDR1 and CDR2 are SQVTM and ANQGSEA. This clonotype has just a few counts. Antigen specificity is unknown. The chain combines TRBV29-1 with TRBJ1-2; D call uncertain. The sample consisted of blood. The receptor was derived from a girl under 18 with multiple sclerosis. This CDR3 reads CSVELTENYGYTF. The CDR3 DNA follows: TGCAGCGTTGAACTCACAGAGAACTATGGCTACACCTTC.